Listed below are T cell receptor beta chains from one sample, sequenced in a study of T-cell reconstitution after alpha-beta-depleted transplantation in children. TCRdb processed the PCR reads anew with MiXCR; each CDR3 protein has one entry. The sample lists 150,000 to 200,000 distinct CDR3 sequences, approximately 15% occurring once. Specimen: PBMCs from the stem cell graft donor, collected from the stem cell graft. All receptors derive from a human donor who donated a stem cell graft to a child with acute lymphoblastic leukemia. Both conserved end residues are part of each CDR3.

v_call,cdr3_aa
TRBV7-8,CASSSRLRSATSTDTQYF
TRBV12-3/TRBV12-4,CASSVGTSGRNVPDTQYF
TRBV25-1,CASSFGQGANTGELFF
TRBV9,CASSVLQRESGNEQFF
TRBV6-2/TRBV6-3,CASSSGSGSNEQFF
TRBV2,CASISSGGQPYYGYTF
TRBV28,CASRPNSGQVYGYTF
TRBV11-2,CASSLEGYGPPQHF
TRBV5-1,CASSLENGLPYDEQFF
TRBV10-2,CASLIGPGHGSPTDTQYF
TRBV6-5,CASSFGEVAITEAFF
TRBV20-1,CSAPRVAGGPYEQYF
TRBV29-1,CSVVGQIGEPQHF
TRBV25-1,CASSETRDSLLHF
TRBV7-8,CASSLGVGVASNEQFF
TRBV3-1,CASSQAPTSGRAITDTQYF
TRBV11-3,CASSLSGIFGGELFF
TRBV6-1,CASSTRRDSSYEQYF
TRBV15,CATSLWGAGANVLTF
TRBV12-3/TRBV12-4,CASRRTDTQYF
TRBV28,CASSLSAGGNTGELFF
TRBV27,CASMGQTRDTQYF
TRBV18,CASSPPRRRLNTEAFF
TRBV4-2,CASSQSAMGQEETQYF
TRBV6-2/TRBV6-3,CAQRKSLTKYEQYF
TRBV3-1,CASSQEELMTGELFF